This TCR beta chain was retrieved from a study of blood T cell repertoires in COVID-19. CDR3 length equals 12 residues. Looked up from germline, CDR1 is SGDLS and CDR2 is YYNGEE. V was shortened by 8 bases and J by 3 bases, with 8 bases between the two germline ends. Method: immunoSEQ multiplex PCR; TCRdb's copy keeps in-frame clones and lacks some. The table has roughly 360,000 clones, roughly four fifths seen once; the top ten hold about 5%. The receptor was isolated from a woman in her 50s who had recovered from COVID-19. V gene TRBV9 combines with J gene TRBJ1-4; no reliable D call. What was sequenced was PBMCs or T cells enriched from blood (not recorded which). The CDR3 spells CASSSANEKLFF. For the CDR3, the DNA is TGTGCCAGTTCCAGCGCTAATGAAAAACTGTTTTTT.